These 8 T cell receptor beta chains share one sample of origin, sequenced in a study of shared clonotypes between healthy human individuals. The method was immunoSEQ multiplex PCR; TCRdb's version includes in-frame clones alone and lacks a portion of them. This sample has approximately 1,500,000 clones, with 95% to 99% found just once. Sequenced material: naive CD4+ T cells sorted from blood. Subset denoted: CD45RA+ positively selected. The receptors come from a man under 40 in good health.

Turning to this clone: In the same sample, other DNA sequences code for this CDR3. The chain couples TRBV18 to TRBJ1-1; D not resolved. V lost 3 bases and J lost 0, with 5 bases in between. CDR3 size: 13 residues. The germline V gene encodes CDR1 KGHSH and CDR2 LQKENI. The CDR3 region is CASSPSVNTEAFF. In nucleotides, the CDR3 is TGTGCCAGCTCACCGTCTGTGAACACTGAAGCTTTCTTT.

The rearrangement uses TRBV5-1 and TRBJ2-3; D is unresolved. Germline CDR1 and CDR2: SGHRS and YFSETQ. Trimming left V 4 bases short and J 6 bases short, with 15 bases between. CDR3 length: 14 amino acids. Here the CDR3 DNA reads TGCGCCAGCAGCCCGGAACCCCTTACGGATACGCAGTATTTT. Residues: CASSPEPLTDTQYF. The full variable domain, its missing parts supplied by reference TRBV5-1 and TRBJ2-3, is KAGVTQTPRYLIKTRGQQVTLSCSPISGHRSVSWYQQTPGQGLQFLFEYFSETQRNKGNFPGRFSGRQFSNSRSEMNVSTLELGDSALYLCASSPEPLTDTQYFGPGTRLTVL.

V usage is TRBV7-3 and J usage is TRBJ2-1, with D hard to call. V lost 1 base and J 3 bases, leaving 1 base between the germline ends. The CDR3 extends over 12 amino acids. The V gene's germline CDR1 is SGHTA and CDR2 FQGTGA. The CDR3 sequence is CASSLNYNEQFF. CDR3 nucleotides: TGTGCCAGCAGCTTAAACTACAATGAGCAGTTCTTC.

The V and J genes are TRBV7-9 and TRBJ2-7; TRBD1 aligns across 7 bases. Germline values: CDR1 SEHNR, CDR2 FQNEAQ (reference sequence). Trimming cost V 1 base and J 1 base; bases outside gene matches: 7. The CDR3 sequence is 16 residues long. Here the CDR3 reads CASSLVHRGFSYEQYF. CDR3 bases: TGTGCCAGCAGCTTAGTTCACAGGGGATTTTCCTACGAGCAGTACTTC.

J is TRBJ2-2 and V is TRBV9, with 7 nucleotides matching TRBD2. V lost 0 bases to trimming and J lost 8 bases; unmatched junction nucleotides: 10. This CDR3 is 16 amino acids long. Germline loops: CDR1 SGDLS, CDR2 YYNGEE. CDR3 DNA: TGTGCCAGCAGCGTAGCGAGCGGGGCCTCACAAGGGGAGCTGTTTTTT. Its protein product is CASSVASGASQGELFF.

This clone was found once. V and J are TRBV5-1 and TRBJ1-1; D is ambiguous. V lost 2 bases and J lost 6, with 11 bases in between. Germline CDR1 SGHRS, CDR2 YFSETQ. The CDR3 has 13 residues. The CDR3 DNA reads TGCGCCAGCAGCTTCGCCCCCGGTTCTGAAGCTTTCTTT. Amino acids: CASSFAPGSEAFF.

This clone appeared a single time. The chain recombines TRBV5-1 with TRBJ2-7, with 14 bases aligning to TRBD2. This CDR3 contains 16 residues. Germline assignment: CDR1 SGHRS and CDR2 YFSETQ. V trimming: 2 bases; J trimming: 3 bases; junction bases outside the gene matches: 4. The CDR3 coding sequence is TGCGCCAGCAGCTTACTGACTAGCGGGGGGGACTACGAGCAGTACTTC. Encoded protein: CASSLLTSGGDYEQYF.

The rearrangement uses TRBV11-2 and TRBJ2-7, with no clear D. The CDR3 is made up of 15 amino acids. The germline CDR1 and CDR2 sequences are SGHAT and FQNNGV. V lost 6 bases and J lost 3, with 18 bases in between. CDR3 in DNA: TGTGCCAGCAGTAAGACATTCGGTTCGAACTACGAGCAGTACTTC. Translated: CASSKTFGSNYEQYF.